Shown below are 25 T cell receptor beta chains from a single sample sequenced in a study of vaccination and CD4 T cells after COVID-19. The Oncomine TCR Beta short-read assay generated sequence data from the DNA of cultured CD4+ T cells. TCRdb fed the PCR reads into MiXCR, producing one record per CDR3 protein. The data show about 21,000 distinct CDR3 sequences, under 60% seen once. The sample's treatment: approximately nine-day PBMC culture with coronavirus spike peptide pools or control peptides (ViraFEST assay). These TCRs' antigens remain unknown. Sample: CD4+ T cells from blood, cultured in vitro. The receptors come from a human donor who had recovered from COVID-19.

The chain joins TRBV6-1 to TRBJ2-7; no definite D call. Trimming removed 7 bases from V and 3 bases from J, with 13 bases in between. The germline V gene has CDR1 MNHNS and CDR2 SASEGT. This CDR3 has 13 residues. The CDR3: CASTPPRYYEQYF. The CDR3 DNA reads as TGTGCCAGCACCCCTCCTCGGTACTACGAGCAGTACTTC.

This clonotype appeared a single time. This CDR3 reads CSARLFSEEQFF. In DNA, the CDR3 is TGCAGTGCTAGGTTGTTTTCTGAGGAGCAGTTCTTC. This chain connects TRBV20-1 to TRBJ2-1, with D unresolved. The V and J ends lost 3 bases and 10 bases respectively, with 13 bases between them. CDR1 and CDR2 from the germline V gene are DFQATT and SNEGSKA (reference sequence). The CDR3 runs to 12 residues.

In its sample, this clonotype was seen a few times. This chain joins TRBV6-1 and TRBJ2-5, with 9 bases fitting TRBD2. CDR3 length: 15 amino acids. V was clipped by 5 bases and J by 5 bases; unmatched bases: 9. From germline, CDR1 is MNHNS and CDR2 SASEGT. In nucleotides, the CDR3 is TGTGCCAGCAGTACTACAGCGGGAGGCTGGGAGACCCAGTACTTC. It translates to CASSTTAGGWETQYF.

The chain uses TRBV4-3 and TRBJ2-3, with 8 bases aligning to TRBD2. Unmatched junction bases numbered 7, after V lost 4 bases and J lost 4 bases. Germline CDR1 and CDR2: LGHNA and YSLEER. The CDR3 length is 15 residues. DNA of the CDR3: TGCGCCAGCAGCCCCGGGACTAGGGGATCAGATACGCAGTATTTT. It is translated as CASSPGTRGSDTQYF.

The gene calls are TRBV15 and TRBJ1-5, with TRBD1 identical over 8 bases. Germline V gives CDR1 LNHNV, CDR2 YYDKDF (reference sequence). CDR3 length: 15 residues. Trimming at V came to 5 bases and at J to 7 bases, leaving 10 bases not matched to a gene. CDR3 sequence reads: CATSRGQVDGQPQHF. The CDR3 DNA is TGTGCCACCAGCCGGGGACAGGTGGACGGACAGCCCCAGCATTTT.

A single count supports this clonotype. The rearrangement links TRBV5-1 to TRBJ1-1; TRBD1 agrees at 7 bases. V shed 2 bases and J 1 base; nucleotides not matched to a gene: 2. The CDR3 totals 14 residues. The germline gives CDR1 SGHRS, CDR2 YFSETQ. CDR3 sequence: CASSLRTGNTEAFF. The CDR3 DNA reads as TGCGCCAGCAGCTTAAGGACAGGGAACACTGAAGCTTTCTTT.

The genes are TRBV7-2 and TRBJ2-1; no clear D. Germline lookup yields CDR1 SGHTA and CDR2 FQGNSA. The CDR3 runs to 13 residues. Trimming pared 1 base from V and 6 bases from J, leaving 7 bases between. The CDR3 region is CASSLGVLNEQFF. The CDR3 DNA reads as TGTGCCAGCAGCTTAGGAGTCCTCAATGAGCAGTTCTTC. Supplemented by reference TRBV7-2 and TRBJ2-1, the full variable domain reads GAGVSQSPSNKVTEKGKDVELRCDPISGHTALYWYRQSLGQGLEFLIYFQGNSAPDKSGLPSDRFSAERTGGSVSTLTIQRTQQEDSAVYLCASSLGVLNEQFFGPGTRLTVL.

For the CDR3, the DNA is TGTGCCAGCGCCGACAGGGAGGCATACACCATATATTTT. Amino acids: CASADREAYTIYF. This chain joins TRBV7-2 and TRBJ1-3, with 7 bases fitting TRBD1. Germline CDR1 and CDR2: SGHTA and FQGNSA. The CDR3 contains 13 residues. The junction had 9 bases not matched to a gene; V was cut back by 8 bases and J by 8 bases.

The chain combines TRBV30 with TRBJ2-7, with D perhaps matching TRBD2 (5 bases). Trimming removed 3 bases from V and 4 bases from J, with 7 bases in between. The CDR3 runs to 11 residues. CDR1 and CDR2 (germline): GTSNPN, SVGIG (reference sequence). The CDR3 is CAWSIAYEQYF. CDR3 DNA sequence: TGTGCCTGGAGCATAGCGTACGAGCAGTACTTC.

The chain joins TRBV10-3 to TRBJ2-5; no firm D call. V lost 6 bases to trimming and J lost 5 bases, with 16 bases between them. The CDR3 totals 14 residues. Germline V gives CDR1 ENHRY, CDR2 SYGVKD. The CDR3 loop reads CAIRRTEAEETQYF. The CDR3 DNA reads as TGTGCCATCAGGAGAACAGAGGCGGAGGAGACCCAGTACTTC.

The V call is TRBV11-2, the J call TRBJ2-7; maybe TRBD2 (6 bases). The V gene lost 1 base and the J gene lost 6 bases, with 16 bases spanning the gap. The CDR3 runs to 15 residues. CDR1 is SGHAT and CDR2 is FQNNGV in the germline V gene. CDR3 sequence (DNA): TGTGCCAGCAGCTTAGGGTGGGAGGCCTCCCGCGAGCAGTACTTC. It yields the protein CASSLGWEASREQYF.

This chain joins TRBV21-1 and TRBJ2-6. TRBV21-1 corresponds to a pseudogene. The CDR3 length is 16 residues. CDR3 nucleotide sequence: TGTGCCAGCAGCAAAGAGGGTTTCTCTGGGGCCAACGTCCTGACTTTC. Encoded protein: CASSKEGFSGANVLTF.

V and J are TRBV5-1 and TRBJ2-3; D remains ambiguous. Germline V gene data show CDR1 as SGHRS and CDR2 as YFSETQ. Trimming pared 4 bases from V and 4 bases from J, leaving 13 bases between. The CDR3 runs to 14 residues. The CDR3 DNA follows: TGCGCCAGCAGCACGTCCCGCGGTGCAGATACGCAGTATTTT. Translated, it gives CASSTSRGADTQYF.

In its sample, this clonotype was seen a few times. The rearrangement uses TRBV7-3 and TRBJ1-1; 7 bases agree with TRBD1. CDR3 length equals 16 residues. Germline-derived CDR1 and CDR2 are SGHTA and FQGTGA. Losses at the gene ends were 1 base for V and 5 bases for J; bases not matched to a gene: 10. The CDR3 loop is CASSLNGAGGETEAFF. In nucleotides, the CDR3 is TGTGCCAGCAGCTTAAATGGAGCAGGGGGGGAGACTGAAGCTTTCTTT. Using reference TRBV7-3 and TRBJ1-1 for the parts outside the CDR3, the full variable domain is GAGVSQTPSNKVTEKGKYVELRCDPISGHTALYWYRQSLGQGPEFLIYFQGTGAADDSGLPNDRFFAVRPEGSVSTLKIQRTERGDSAVYLCASSLNGAGGETEAFFGQGTRLTVV.

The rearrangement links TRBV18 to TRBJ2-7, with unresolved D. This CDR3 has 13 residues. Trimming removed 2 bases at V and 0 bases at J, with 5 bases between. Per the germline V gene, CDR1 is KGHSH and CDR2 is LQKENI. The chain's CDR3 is CASSPENSYEQYF. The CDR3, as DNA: TGTGCCAGCTCACCAGAAAACTCCTACGAGCAGTACTTC.

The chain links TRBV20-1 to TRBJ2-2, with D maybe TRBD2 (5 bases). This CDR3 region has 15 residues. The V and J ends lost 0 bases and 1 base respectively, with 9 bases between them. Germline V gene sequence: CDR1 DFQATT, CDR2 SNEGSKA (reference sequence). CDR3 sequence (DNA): TGCAGTGCTAGAGACCGACTAAAGAACACCGGGGAGCTGTTTTTT. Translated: CSARDRLKNTGELFF.

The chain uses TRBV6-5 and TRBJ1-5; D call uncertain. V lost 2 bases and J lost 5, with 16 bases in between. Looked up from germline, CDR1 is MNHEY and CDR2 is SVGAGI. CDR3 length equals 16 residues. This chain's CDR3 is CASSYGGSPSDQPQHF. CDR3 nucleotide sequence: TGTGCCAGCAGTTACGGTGGCTCCCCCTCCGATCAGCCCCAGCATTTT.

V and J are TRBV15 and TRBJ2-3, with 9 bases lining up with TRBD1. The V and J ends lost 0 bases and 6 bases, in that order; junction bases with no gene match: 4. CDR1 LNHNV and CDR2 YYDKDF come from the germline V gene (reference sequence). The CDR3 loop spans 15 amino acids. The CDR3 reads CATSRDGTGRDTQYF. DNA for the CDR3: TGTGCCACCAGCAGAGATGGGACAGGGCGTGATACGCAGTATTTT.

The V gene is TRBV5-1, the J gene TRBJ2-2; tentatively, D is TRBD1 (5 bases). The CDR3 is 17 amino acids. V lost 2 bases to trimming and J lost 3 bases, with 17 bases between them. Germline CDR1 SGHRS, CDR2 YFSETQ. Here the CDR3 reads CASSFWGSSRDTGELFF. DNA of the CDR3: TGCGCCAGCAGCTTCTGGGGCTCTTCTAGAGACACCGGGGAGCTGTTTTTT.

Here the CDR3 reads CASSRTGVDDTQYF. In DNA form, the CDR3 reads TGTGCCAGCAGTCGAACAGGGGTGGATGATACGCAGTATTTT. The rearrangement joins TRBV7-2 to TRBJ2-3; 7 bases map to TRBD1. The CDR3 sequence is 14 residues long. From germline, CDR1 is SGHTA and CDR2 FQGNSA. V shed 6 bases and J 6 bases; nucleotides not matched to a gene: 9.

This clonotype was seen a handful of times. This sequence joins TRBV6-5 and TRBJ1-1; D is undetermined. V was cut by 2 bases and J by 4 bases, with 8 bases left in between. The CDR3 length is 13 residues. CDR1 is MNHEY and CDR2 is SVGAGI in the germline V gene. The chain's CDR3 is CASSYLGSTEAFF. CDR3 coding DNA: TGTGCCAGCAGTTACCTGGGTTCCACTGAAGCTTTCTTT.

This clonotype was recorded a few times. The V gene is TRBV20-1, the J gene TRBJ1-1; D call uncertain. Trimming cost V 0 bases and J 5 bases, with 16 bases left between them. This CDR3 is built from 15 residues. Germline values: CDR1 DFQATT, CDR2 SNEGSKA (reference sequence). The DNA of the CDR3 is TGCAGTGCTAGAGAGTCGACACAAATGGGGACTGAAGCTTTCTTT. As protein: CSARESTQMGTEAFF.

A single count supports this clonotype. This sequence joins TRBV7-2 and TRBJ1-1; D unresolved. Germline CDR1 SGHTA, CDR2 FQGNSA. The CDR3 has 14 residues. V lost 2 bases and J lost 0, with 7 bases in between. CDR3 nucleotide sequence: TGTGCCAGCAGCTTATGGGTTATGAACACTGAAGCTTTCTTT. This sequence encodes CASSLWVMNTEAFF.

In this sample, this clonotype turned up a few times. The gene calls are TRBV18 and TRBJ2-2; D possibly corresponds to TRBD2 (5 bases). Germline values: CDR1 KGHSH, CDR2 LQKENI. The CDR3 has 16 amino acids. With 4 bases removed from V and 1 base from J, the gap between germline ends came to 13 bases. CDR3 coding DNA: TGTGCCAGCTCACGAACCAGCGGAGGGAACACCGGGGAGCTGTTTTTT. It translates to CASSRTSGGNTGELFF.

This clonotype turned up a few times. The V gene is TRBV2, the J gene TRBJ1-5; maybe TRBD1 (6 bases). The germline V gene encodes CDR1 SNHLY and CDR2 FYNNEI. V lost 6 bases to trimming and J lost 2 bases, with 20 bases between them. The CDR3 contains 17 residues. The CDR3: CASRPLQRGYGNQPQHF. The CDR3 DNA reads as TGTGCCAGCAGGCCTTTGCAGAGGGGGTACGGCAATCAGCCCCAGCATTTT. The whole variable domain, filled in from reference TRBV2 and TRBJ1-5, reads EPEVTQTPSHQVTQMGQEVILRCVPISNHLYFYWYRQILGQKVEFLVSFYNNEISEKSEIFDDQFSVERPDGSNFTLKIRSTKLEDSAMYFCASRPLQRGYGNQPQHFGDGTRLSIL.